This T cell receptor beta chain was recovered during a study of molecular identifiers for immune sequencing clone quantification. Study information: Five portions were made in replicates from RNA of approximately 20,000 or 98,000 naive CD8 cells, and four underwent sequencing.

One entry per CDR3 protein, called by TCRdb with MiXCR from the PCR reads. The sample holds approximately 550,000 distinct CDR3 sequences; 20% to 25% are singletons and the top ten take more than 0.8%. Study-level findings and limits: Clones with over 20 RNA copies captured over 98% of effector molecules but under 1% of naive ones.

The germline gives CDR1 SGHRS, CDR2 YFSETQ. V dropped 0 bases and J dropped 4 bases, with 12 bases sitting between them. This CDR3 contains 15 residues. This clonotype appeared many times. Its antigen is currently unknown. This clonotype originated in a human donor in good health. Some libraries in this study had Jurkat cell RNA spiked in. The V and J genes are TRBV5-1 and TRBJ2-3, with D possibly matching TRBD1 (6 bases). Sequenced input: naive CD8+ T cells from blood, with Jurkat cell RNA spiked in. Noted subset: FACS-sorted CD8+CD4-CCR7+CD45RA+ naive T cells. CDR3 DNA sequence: TGCGCCAGCAGCTTGGGGGACATTTTTCCAGATACGCAGTATTTT. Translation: CASSLGDIFPDTQYF.